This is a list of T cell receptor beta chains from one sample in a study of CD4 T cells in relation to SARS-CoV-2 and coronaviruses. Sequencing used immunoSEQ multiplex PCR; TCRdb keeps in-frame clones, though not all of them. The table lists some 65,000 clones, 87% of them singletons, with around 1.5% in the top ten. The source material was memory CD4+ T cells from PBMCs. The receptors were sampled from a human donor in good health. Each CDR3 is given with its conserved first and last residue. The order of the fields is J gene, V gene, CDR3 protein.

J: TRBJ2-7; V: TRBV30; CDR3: CAWKFDRGGEQYF
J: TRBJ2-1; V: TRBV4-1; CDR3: CASSPLTGGTYNEQFF
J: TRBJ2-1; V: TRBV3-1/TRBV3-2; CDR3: CASSLLAGGINEQFF
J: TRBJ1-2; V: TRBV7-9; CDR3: CASSWQGLYGYTF
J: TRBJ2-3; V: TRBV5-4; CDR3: CASSPDGGGTDTQYF
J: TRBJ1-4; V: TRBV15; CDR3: CATSSPPGRQGINEKLFF
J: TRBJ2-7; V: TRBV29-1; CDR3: CSVEDRGLVYEQYF
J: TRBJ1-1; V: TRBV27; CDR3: CASSLPGTSKAFF
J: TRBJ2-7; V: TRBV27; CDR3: CASTQQGVGEQYF
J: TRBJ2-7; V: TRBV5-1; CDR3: CASSLAVRAVSYEQYF
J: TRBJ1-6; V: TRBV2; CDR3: CASSGDSNSPLHF
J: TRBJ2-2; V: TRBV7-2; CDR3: CASSLGQSTGELFF
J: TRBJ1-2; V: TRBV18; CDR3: CASSPALDYGYTF
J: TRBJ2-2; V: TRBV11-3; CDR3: CASSLRDKVSGELFF
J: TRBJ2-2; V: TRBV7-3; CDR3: CASSSSGYGELFF
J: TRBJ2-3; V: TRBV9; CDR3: CASSVSGLSTDTQYF
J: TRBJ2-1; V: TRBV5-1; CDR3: CASSLIGLAGLSVYNEQFF
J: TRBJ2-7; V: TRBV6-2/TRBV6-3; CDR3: CASSYSGLAGKAGYEQYF
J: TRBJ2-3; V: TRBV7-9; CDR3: CASSLPSTDTQYF
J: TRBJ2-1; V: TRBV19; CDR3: CASREREGLYNGQFF
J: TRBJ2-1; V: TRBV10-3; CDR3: CAISRGGAKYNEQFF
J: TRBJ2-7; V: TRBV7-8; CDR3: CASSLGYREGYEQYF
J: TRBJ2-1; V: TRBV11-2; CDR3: CASSLGLANNEQFF
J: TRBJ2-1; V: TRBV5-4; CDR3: CASSLGVAGAYNEQFF
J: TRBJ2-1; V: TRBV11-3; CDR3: CASSPQGAHNEQFF
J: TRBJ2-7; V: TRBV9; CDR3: CASSVGGYEQYF
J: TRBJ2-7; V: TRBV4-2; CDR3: CASSQDLAGGLLYEQYF
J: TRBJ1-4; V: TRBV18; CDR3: CASSPRESNEKLFF
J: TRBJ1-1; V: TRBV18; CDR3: CATSAGRVDPPEAFF
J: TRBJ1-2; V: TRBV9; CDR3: CASSVEGERGGYTF
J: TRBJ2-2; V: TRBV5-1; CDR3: CASSLGGVNTGELFF
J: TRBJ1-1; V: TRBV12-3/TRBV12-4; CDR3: CASSFSDTEAFF
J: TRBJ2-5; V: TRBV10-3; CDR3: CAISPGLAGAQETQYF
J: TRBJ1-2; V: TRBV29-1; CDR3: CSVDTGGWDYGYTF
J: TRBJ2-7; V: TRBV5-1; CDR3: CASSGGPGTGGGEQYF
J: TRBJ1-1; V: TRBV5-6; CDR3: CASSPDLKDGEAFF
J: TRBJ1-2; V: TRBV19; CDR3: CASSIRVSMARGYTF
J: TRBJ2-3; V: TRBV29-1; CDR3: CSVSPGAGGTQYF
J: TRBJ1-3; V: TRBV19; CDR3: CASFGQASGNTIYF
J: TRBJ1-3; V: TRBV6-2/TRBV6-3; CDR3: CASSRWTDSSGNTIYF
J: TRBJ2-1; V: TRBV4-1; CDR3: CASNLGPGQGYNEQFF
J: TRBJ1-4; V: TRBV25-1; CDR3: CATQRATNEKLFF
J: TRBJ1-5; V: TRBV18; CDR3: CASSPITMAGGRLGPQHF
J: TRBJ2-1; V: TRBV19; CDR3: CASSISGTGAYNEQFF